A single sample is the source of the 16 T cell receptor beta chains below, sequenced in a study of blood T cell repertoires in COVID-19. The table came from immunoSEQ multiplex PCR; TCRdb's copy has only in-frame clones and leaves some out. The table shows 200,000 to 300,000 clones, with 83% occurring only once. The sample taken for sequencing was peripheral blood. These TCRs come from a human donor in a cohort sampled during active COVID-19.

Only one count was recorded for this clone. This chain uses TRBV7-3 with TRBJ2-3, with D tentatively TRBD2 (6 bases). Germline lookup yields CDR1 SGHTA and CDR2 FQGTGA. The CDR3 loop spans 12 amino acids. Trimming cost V 5 bases and J 7 bases, with 10 bases left between them. CDR3 sequence (DNA): TGTGCCAGCAGCCGAGGCGGGAATACGCAGTATTTT. This codes for CASSRGGNTQYF.

This clone was detected a few times. The J gene is TRBJ1-6, the V gene TRBV7-9; a weak D match, TRBD1 (6 bases). The CDR3 extends over 14 amino acids. Deletions cut 7 bases from V and 7 bases from J, with 14 bases between. Germline V gene lookup returns CDR1 SEHNR and CDR2 FQNEAQ (reference sequence). The CDR3 sequence is CASIPGEGNSPLHF. The CDR3 bases are TGTGCCAGCATCCCAGGGGAAGGCAATTCACCCCTCCACTTT. The variable domain in full, completed from reference TRBV7-9 and TRBJ1-6, reads DTGVSQNPRHKITKRGQNVTFRCDPISEHNRLYWYRQTLGQGPEFLTYFQNEAQLEKSRLLSDRFSAERPKGSFSTLEIQRTEQGDSAMYLCASIPGEGNSPLHFGNGTRLTVT.

V gene TRBV19 combines with J gene TRBJ2-1, with 8 bases aligning to TRBD1. The V segment lost 3 bases and the J segment 4 bases; nucleotides outside the gene matches: 2. In germline, CDR1 is LNHDA, CDR2 SQIVND (reference sequence). The CDR3 totals 14 residues. As DNA, the CDR3 is TGTGCCAGTAGTATGGACAGGGCTTACAATGAGCAGTTCTTC. It encodes CASSMDRAYNEQFF.

The rearrangement uses TRBV9 and TRBJ1-1; D unclear. The CDR3 covers 15 residues. The V gene lost 3 bases and the J gene lost 0 bases, with 12 bases spanning the gap. In germline, CDR1 is SGDLS, CDR2 YYNGEE. CDR3 in amino acids: CASSASAGVNTEAFF. As DNA, the CDR3 is TGTGCCAGCAGCGCCAGCGCCGGTGTGAACACTGAAGCTTTCTTT.

The table lists this clone with a count of one. The chain recombines TRBV30 with TRBJ1-1; D not resolved. V shed 1 base and J shed 0 bases, with 6 bases lying between them. CDR3 length: 13 residues. Germline V gene data show CDR1 as GTSNPN and CDR2 as SVGIG (reference sequence). The CDR3 here is CAWSATVNTEAFF. In nucleotides, the CDR3 is TGTGCCTGGAGTGCTACCGTGAACACTGAAGCTTTCTTT.

This chain uses TRBV19 with TRBJ2-1; D is undetermined. V was shortened by 0 bases and J by 4 bases, with 7 bases between the two germline ends. The CDR3 contains 14 residues. Germline CDR1 LNHDA, CDR2 SQIVND (reference sequence). The CDR3 region is CASSIEAEYNEQFF. DNA for the CDR3: TGTGCCAGTAGTATAGAGGCGGAGTACAATGAGCAGTTCTTC.

This chain connects TRBV7-8 to TRBJ2-1; 11 bases match TRBD1. The V gene end was trimmed by 4 bases and the J gene end by 8 bases; junction bases not matched to a gene: 4. The CDR3 totals 14 residues. CDR1 is SGHVS and CDR2 is FQNEAQ in the germline V gene. This CDR3 is CASSSPGQGDEQFF. The CDR3 nucleotides are TGTGCCAGCAGCTCGCCGGGACAGGGGGATGAGCAGTTCTTC.

The rearrangement links TRBV11-3 to TRBJ2-3, with a possible D match to TRBD2 (6 bases). CDR3 length equals 13 residues. Trimming shortened V by 1 base and J by 11 bases, and 13 bases separated the two germline ends. CDR1 is SGHNT and CDR2 is YENEEA in the germline V gene. In DNA form, the CDR3 reads TGTGCCAGCAGCTTAGTCCCGGCGGGGAGGCAGTATTTT. Translation: CASSLVPAGRQYF.

V usage is TRBV9 and J usage is TRBJ2-5; 15 nucleotides agree with TRBD2. The CDR3 contains 16 residues. The V gene's germline CDR1 is SGDLS and CDR2 YYNGEE. With 2 bases clipped from V and 2 bases from J, the junction kept 1 base outside the gene matches. CDR3 in amino acids: CASSVGTSGGQETQYF. The CDR3 nucleotides read TGTGCCAGCAGCGTTGGGACTAGCGGGGGGCAAGAGACCCAGTACTTC.

The gene calls are TRBV28 and TRBJ2-7; TRBD2 aligns across 10 bases. This CDR3 has 17 amino acids. Looked up from germline, CDR1 is MDHEN and CDR2 is SYDVKM. V shed 4 bases, J shed 0 bases, and the junction held 9 bases outside the gene matches. CDR3 DNA sequence: TGTGCCAGCAGTTCTTTCGGACTAGCGGCAAACTCCTACGAGCAGTACTTC. Translating it yields CASSSFGLAANSYEQYF.

The chain employs TRBV19 and TRBJ2-1; D is unclear. V was pared by 1 base and J by 4 bases, with 11 bases between. CDR3 length: 15 residues. Germline CDR1 is LNHDA and CDR2 is SQIVND (reference sequence). For the CDR3, the DNA is TGTGCCAGTAGTATAGTGGCTTACGAATACAATGAGCAGTTCTTC. This encodes CASSIVAYEYNEQFF. Based on the CDR3 plus reference TRBV19 and TRBJ2-1, the full variable domain is DGGITQSPKYLFRKEGQNVTLSCEQNLNHDAMYWYRQDPGQGLRLIYYSQIVNDFQKGDIAEGYSVSREKKESFPLTVTSAQKNPTAFYLCASSIVAYEYNEQFFGPGTRLTVL.

The chain joins TRBV7-6 to TRBJ2-7; no definite D call. Per the germline V gene, CDR1 is SGHVS and CDR2 is FNYEAQ. The CDR3 sequence is 14 residues long. V lost 2 bases and J 0 bases, leaving 8 bases between the germline ends. The CDR3 sequence is CASSLRWSSYEQYF. The CDR3 bases are TGTGCCAGCAGCTTACGGTGGAGCTCCTACGAGCAGTACTTC.

The chain carries TRBV6-6 and TRBJ1-4; tentative D call: TRBD1 (6 bases). Germline CDR1 MNHNY, CDR2 SVGAGI (reference sequence). There are 19 residues in the CDR3. V shed 5 bases and J shed 0 bases, with 22 bases lying between them. Here the CDR3 reads CASSQGRGRGWATNEKLFF. The CDR3, as DNA: TGTGCCAGCAGTCAGGGGAGGGGCAGGGGATGGGCAACTAATGAAAAACTGTTTTTT.

The chain uses TRBV19 and TRBJ1-1; possible D gene TRBD1, 5 bases. V was clipped by 6 bases and J by 3 bases, with 14 bases between them. The CDR3 sequence is 14 residues long. The V gene's germline CDR1 is LNHDA and CDR2 SQIVND (reference sequence). The CDR3 sequence is CASSLVPGDTEAFF. CDR3 nucleotide sequence: TGTGCCAGTAGCCTAGTTCCGGGGGACACTGAAGCTTTCTTT.

The chain recombines TRBV7-9 with TRBJ2-5; 7 bases agree with TRBD1. Germline V lookup: CDR1 SEHNR, CDR2 FQNEAQ (reference sequence). V gave up 3 bases and J gave up 5 bases; unmatched junction bases: 12. This CDR3 contains 16 residues. In DNA form, the CDR3 reads TGTGCCAGCAGCTTGCGACGACAGGGATCTGGGGAGACCCAGTACTTC. Amino acids: CASSLRRQGSGETQYF.

The rearrangement joins TRBV2 to TRBJ1-6; 8 nucleotides agree with TRBD1. V was pared by 3 bases and J by 8 bases, with 6 bases of the junction left unmatched. CDR1 and CDR2 (germline): SNHLY, FYNNEI. CDR3 length: 15 residues. In nucleotides, the CDR3 is TGTGCCAGCAGTGATTTCGGGACAGGTTATTCACCCCTCCACTTT. Protein sequence: CASSDFGTGYSPLHF.